This is a list of T cell receptor beta chains from one sample in a study of blood T cells in healthy people across ages. TCRdb fed the 5' RACE reads into MiXCR, producing one record per CDR3 protein. This table has around 800,000 distinct CDR3 sequences, about 55% appearing once. Sequenced: blood. These TCRs come from a man of 80 years or more in good health. Both conserved end residues are part of each CDR3. Each record gives: V gene, J gene, clone size, D gene, CDR3 DNA, CDR3 protein. The D gene is left open where the match is weak. The listing skips clone size in some rows; elsewhere it reads once, few, many or a size class.

v_gene: TRBV2; j_gene: TRBJ2-3; abundance: few; d_gene: -; CDR3nt: TGTGCCAGCAGTGGGGACGGAGATACGCAGTATTTT; CDR3aa: CASSGDGDTQYF
v_gene: TRBV20-1; j_gene: TRBJ2-3; abundance: few; d_gene: -; CDR3nt: TGCAGTGCTCCCTCTGGGGAGTACCGCACAGATACGCAGTATTTT; CDR3aa: CSAPSGEYRTDTQYF
v_gene: TRBV5-1; j_gene: TRBJ2-7; abundance: -; d_gene: -; CDR3nt: TGCGCCAGCAGCGTGGGGGCCAGGGAACCCGAGCAGTACTTC; CDR3aa: CASSVGAREPEQYF
v_gene: TRBV13; j_gene: TRBJ2-6; abundance: few; d_gene: TRBD2; CDR3nt: TGTGCCAGCAGGGGCGGGAGGGCCCTCGTCCTGACTTTC; CDR3aa: CASRGGRALVLTF
v_gene: TRBV5-6; j_gene: TRBJ2-3; abundance: many; d_gene: -; CDR3nt: TGTGCCAGCAGGCAGGGAGCAGATACGCAGTATTTT; CDR3aa: CASRQGADTQYF
v_gene: TRBV5-1; j_gene: TRBJ2-1; abundance: -; d_gene: TRBD2; CDR3nt: TGCGCCAGCAGCCAGAGAGGGACTAGCGGGAGGCTGGATGAGCAGTTCTTC; CDR3aa: CASSQRGTSGRLDEQFF
v_gene: TRBV20-1; j_gene: TRBJ2-1; abundance: many; d_gene: -; CDR3nt: TGCAGTGCTAGTACCCAATACAATGAGCAGTTCTTC; CDR3aa: CSASTQYNEQFF
v_gene: TRBV2; j_gene: TRBJ2-3; abundance: few; d_gene: -; CDR3nt: TGTGCCAGCAGTGAACTGGTGTTTCGATACGCGTATTTT; CDR3aa: CASSELVFRYAYF
v_gene: TRBV12-3/TRBV12-4; j_gene: TRBJ2-1; abundance: -; d_gene: TRBD2; CDR3nt: TGTGCCAGCAGTACCCGGACGGGCGGGAGTCGGGGCAATGAGCAGTTCTTC; CDR3aa: CASSTRTGGSRGNEQFF
v_gene: TRBV2; j_gene: TRBJ2-7; abundance: -; d_gene: -; CDR3nt: TGTGCCAGCAGGGAGGGGACCGAGCAGTACTTC; CDR3aa: CASREGTEQYF
v_gene: TRBV10-3; j_gene: TRBJ2-1; abundance: -; d_gene: -; CDR3nt: TGTGCCATCAGTGAGGGAGTTGGGGGTTCCTACAATGAGCAGTTCTTC; CDR3aa: CAISEGVGGSYNEQFF
v_gene: TRBV15; j_gene: TRBJ2-7; abundance: -; d_gene: -; CDR3nt: TGTGCCACTAGCTGGCCGGCAGCAGCTGATGAGCAGTACTTC; CDR3aa: CATSWPAAADEQYF
v_gene: TRBV5-1; j_gene: TRBJ2-7; abundance: -; d_gene: -; CDR3nt: TGCGCCAGCAGCTTGTGGGAGGCAGTCGTTAGCTCCTACGAGCAGTACTTC; CDR3aa: CASSLWEAVVSSYEQYF
v_gene: TRBV12-3/TRBV12-4; j_gene: TRBJ2-7; abundance: few; d_gene: TRBD2; CDR3nt: TGTGCCAGCAGTTTGTCTGGTGCGGGAGGCTCCTACGAGCAGTACTTC; CDR3aa: CASSLSGAGGSYEQYF
v_gene: TRBV28; j_gene: TRBJ2-7; abundance: -; d_gene: TRBD1; CDR3nt: TGTGCCAGCAGTTTATTGGGACAGGGTAGGAATGAGCAGTACTTC; CDR3aa: CASSLLGQGRNEQYF
v_gene: TRBV5-1; j_gene: TRBJ2-7; abundance: -; d_gene: TRBD1; CDR3nt: TGCGCCAGCAGCACCGATGGACAGGGCCCCTACGAGCAGTACTTC; CDR3aa: CASSTDGQGPYEQYF
v_gene: TRBV11-2; j_gene: TRBJ1-4; abundance: -; d_gene: -; CDR3nt: TGTGCCAGCAGCTTGGGCGGATCGGGACCGAATGAAAAACTGTTTTTT; CDR3aa: CASSLGGSGPNEKLFF
v_gene: TRBV21-1; j_gene: TRBJ2-3; abundance: -; d_gene: -; CDR3nt: TGTGCCAGCAGCAAAGGTAGTGCGGGAGGGCCTTGTACGCAGTATTTT; CDR3aa: CASSKGSAGGPCTQYF
v_gene: TRBV3-1; j_gene: TRBJ2-7; abundance: -; d_gene: -; CDR3nt: TGTGCCAGCAGCCAGGCTTACAGGGTGGCCTACGAGCAGTACTTC; CDR3aa: CASSQAYRVAYEQYF
v_gene: TRBV7-8; j_gene: TRBJ1-2; abundance: -; d_gene: -; CDR3nt: TGTGCCAGCAGCTTAGCGGACAGAATGAGGGGCTACACCTTC; CDR3aa: CASSLADRMRGYTF
v_gene: TRBV5-1; j_gene: TRBJ1-4; abundance: -; d_gene: -; CDR3nt: TGCGCCAGCAGCGCGACAGCGTCGGTAACTAATGAAAAACTGTTTTTT; CDR3aa: CASSATASVTNEKLFF
v_gene: TRBV11-2; j_gene: TRBJ2-5; abundance: few; d_gene: -; CDR3nt: TGTGCCAGCAGCTTATTTTTTGCAGGGGGGGAAGAGACCCAGTACTTC; CDR3aa: CASSLFFAGGEETQYF
v_gene: TRBV27; j_gene: TRBJ2-4; abundance: -; d_gene: TRBD2; CDR3nt: TGTGCCAGCAAACCCCGCAAGGGGAGGGAGCAGTACTTC; CDR3aa: CASKPRKGREQYF
v_gene: TRBV7-3; j_gene: TRBJ2-3; abundance: few; d_gene: -; CDR3nt: TGTGCCAGCAGCTTTCGGGGGAGCGGCACAGATACGCAGTATTTT; CDR3aa: CASSFRGSGTDTQYF
v_gene: TRBV29-1; j_gene: TRBJ2-1; abundance: -; d_gene: -; CDR3nt: TGCAGCGTTGGGGGAGGTGGGTGCAATGAGCAGTTCTTC; CDR3aa: CSVGGGGCNEQFF
v_gene: TRBV5-1; j_gene: TRBJ1-1; abundance: -; d_gene: -; CDR3nt: TGCGCCAGCAGCTTGGTCCCCGGGACCTCCACTGAAGCTTTCTTT; CDR3aa: CASSLVPGTSTEAFF
v_gene: TRBV30; j_gene: TRBJ1-1; abundance: -; d_gene: TRBD1; CDR3nt: TGTGCCTGGAGTCCCTACAGGGGGGAAGGAGCTTTCTTT; CDR3aa: CAWSPYRGEGAFF
v_gene: TRBV5-1; j_gene: TRBJ2-7; abundance: few; d_gene: TRBD1; CDR3nt: TGCGCCAGCAGCTTGTTGACAGGGGCCTCAGGACGGAAGTACTTC; CDR3aa: CASSLLTGASGRKYF
v_gene: TRBV7-2; j_gene: TRBJ1-1; abundance: -; d_gene: -; CDR3nt: TGTGCCAGCAGCACAGGGAGGAACACTGAAGCTTTCTTT; CDR3aa: CASSTGRNTEAFF
v_gene: TRBV5-1; j_gene: TRBJ2-7; abundance: -; d_gene: TRBD2; CDR3nt: TGCGCCAGCAGCTTGTCGAGACTAGCGGGAGTAAGCGAGCAGTACTTC; CDR3aa: CASSLSRLAGVSEQYF
v_gene: TRBV5-1; j_gene: TRBJ2-1; abundance: few; d_gene: TRBD2; CDR3nt: TGCGCCAGCAGCATGCCGGGACTAGCGGCAAATTACAATGAGCAGTTCTTC; CDR3aa: CASSMPGLAANYNEQFF
v_gene: TRBV28; j_gene: TRBJ2-7; abundance: -; d_gene: -; CDR3nt: TGTGCCAGCAGTGAAATCAGGGACGAGCAGTACTTC; CDR3aa: CASSEIRDEQYF
v_gene: TRBV5-1; j_gene: TRBJ2-1; abundance: few; d_gene: -; CDR3nt: TGCGCTAGCAGGGGCGGGAGCAGCTCCTACAATGAGCAGTTCTTC; CDR3aa: CASRGGSSSYNEQFF
v_gene: TRBV29-1; j_gene: TRBJ2-3; abundance: few; d_gene: TRBD1; CDR3nt: TGCAGCGTTGTTCCGGGACAGGAGTATTTT; CDR3aa: CSVVPGQEYF
v_gene: TRBV30; j_gene: TRBJ2-7; abundance: -; d_gene: -; CDR3nt: TGTGCCGGGGGGGCGACGTCCGAGCAGTACTTC; CDR3aa: CAGGATSEQYF
v_gene: TRBV27; j_gene: TRBJ2-7; abundance: -; d_gene: -; CDR3nt: TGTGCCAGCAGCGCTCCGGGGGAGCAGTACTTC; CDR3aa: CASSAPGEQYF
v_gene: TRBV28; j_gene: TRBJ2-7; abundance: few; d_gene: TRBD1; CDR3nt: TGTGCCAGCAGTTCACCAGGGGGTACTCGGAACCGTTACGAGCAGTACTTC; CDR3aa: CASSSPGGTRNRYEQYF
v_gene: TRBV7-2; j_gene: TRBJ2-1; abundance: -; d_gene: TRBD2; CDR3nt: TGTGCCAGCTCCGGGGGGGCTAGCGGCTACAATGAGCAGTTCTTC; CDR3aa: CASSGGASGYNEQFF
v_gene: TRBV29-1; j_gene: TRBJ2-5; abundance: -; d_gene: -; CDR3nt: TGCAGCGCCCTGACGGTTCAAGAGACCCAGTACTTC; CDR3aa: CSALTVQETQYF
v_gene: TRBV5-1; j_gene: TRBJ2-1; abundance: few; d_gene: TRBD2; CDR3nt: TGCGCCAGCAGCCAACCCGGGACTAGCGGGAGGAATGAGCAGTTCTTC; CDR3aa: CASSQPGTSGRNEQFF
v_gene: TRBV29-1; j_gene: TRBJ1-1; abundance: -; d_gene: TRBD1; CDR3nt: TGCAGCGGTCAGGGGGCGGCTGAAGCTTTCTTT; CDR3aa: CSGQGAAEAFF
v_gene: TRBV20-1; j_gene: TRBJ2-1; abundance: -; d_gene: -; CDR3nt: TGCGGTGCTAGAAGAACAGGGAGCAATGAGCAGTTCTTC; CDR3aa: CGARRTGSNEQFF
v_gene: TRBV7-2; j_gene: TRBJ2-1; abundance: -; d_gene: -; CDR3nt: TGTGCCAGCAGCTTAGGAGGGACACGCAATGAGCAGTTCTTC; CDR3aa: CASSLGGTRNEQFF
v_gene: TRBV20-1; j_gene: TRBJ2-3; abundance: -; d_gene: TRBD2; CDR3nt: TGCAGTGCCCCGCCCGGGACTAGCGGTAACAGATACGCGTATTTT; CDR3aa: CSAPPGTSGNRYAYF